Below are 26 T cell receptor beta chains sequenced from a single sample in a study of cytomegalovirus exposure and HLA in healthy donors. 13 Jbeta primers and 60 Vbeta primers were used for the PCR. Generated by immunoSEQ multiplex PCR, the TCRdb table keeps only in-frame clones and is missing some. The data contain 150,000 to 200,000 clones, around four fifths of them singletons. The sample consisted of PBMCs. Receptors originate from a man in his fifties or sixties in good health and CMV-seronegative.

This clone was counted a few times. This chain connects TRBV5-1 to TRBJ1-5; 8 nucleotides line up with TRBD1. In germline, CDR1 is SGHRS, CDR2 YFSETQ. The ends lost 4 bases at V and 3 bases at J; junction bases unmatched: 6. The CDR3 spans 15 residues. The CDR3 sequence: CASSQTGDSNQPQHF. The DNA of the CDR3 is TGCGCCAGCAGCCAGACAGGGGACTCCAATCAGCCCCAGCATTTT.

In this sample, this clone turned up once. This chain connects TRBV7-9 to TRBJ2-5; TRBD2 matches at 15 bases. Germline V gene sequence: CDR1 SEHNR, CDR2 FQNEAQ (reference sequence). The V and J ends lost 5 bases and 11 bases, in that order; junction bases with no gene match: 9. This CDR3 has 15 residues. The CDR3 nucleotides read TGTGCCAGCAGCCGAGGGACTAGCGGGGGGCGAGAGCAGTACTTC. Protein product: CASSRGTSGGREQYF.

Notes on this clone: One end of the junction varies from germline; a read error may be responsible. V and J are TRBV6-1 and TRBJ1-2; D not resolved. Germline loops: CDR1 MNHNS, CDR2 SASEGT. The CDR3 loop spans 13 amino acids. CDR3 sequence: CVSSAKENYGYTF. The CDR3 DNA is TGTGTCAGCAGTGCTAAGGAGAACTATGGCTACACCTTC.

In nucleotides, the CDR3 is TGTGCCAGCAAACCCCCCATGGGCAGGGGGCCTACTTACAATGAGCAGTTCTTC. The encoded protein is CASKPPMGRGPTYNEQFF. The chain is built from TRBV2 and TRBJ2-1; 8 nucleotides match TRBD1. V shed 7 bases and J 4 bases; nucleotides not matched to a gene: 18. Germline CDR1 is SNHLY and CDR2 is FYNNEI. The CDR3 totals 18 residues.

This clone was seen a single time. J is TRBJ2-5 and V is TRBV5-1, with 14 bases lining up with TRBD2. The trim removed 9 bases at V and 5 bases at J, leaving 15 bases unmatched. There are 17 residues in the CDR3. Germline V gene lookup returns CDR1 SGHRS and CDR2 YFSETQ. The CDR3 here is CATSGLAGGRSGETQYF. The CDR3 nucleotides read TGCGCCACCTCCGGACTAGCGGGAGGTAGAAGTGGGGAGACCCAGTACTTC.

Comments on this clone: At one boundary the junction diverges from the germline segment, which might be a read error. The chain uses TRBV7-7 and TRBJ2-7, with D possibly TRBD2 on 6 matching bases. This CDR3 is built from 14 residues. Germline CDR1 SSHAT, CDR2 FNYEAQ (reference sequence). For the CDR3, the DNA is TGTGCTAGCAGCTACGGCCCATCCGGGGGCGAGCAGTACTTC. As protein: CASSYGPSGGEQYF.

This chain uses TRBV14 with TRBJ1-1; no firm D call. V was shortened by 5 bases and J by 11 bases, with 12 bases between the two germline ends. The germline CDR1 and CDR2 sequences are SGHDN and FVKESK. The CDR3 covers 11 residues. CDR3 nucleotide sequence: TGTGCCAGCAGCGAACAACCGAGGGCTTTCTTT. It is translated as CASSEQPRAFF.

The rearrangement joins TRBV7-2 to TRBJ2-1; TRBD2 aligns across 8 bases. The CDR3 spans 15 residues. The germline V gene has CDR1 SGHTA and CDR2 FQGNSA. Unmatched junction bases numbered 11, after V lost 4 bases and J lost 9 bases. CDR3 loop: CASSSAGLVSGEQFF. Written as DNA, the CDR3 is TGTGCCAGCAGCTCGGCGGGACTAGTGAGCGGTGAGCAGTTCTTC.

The chain recombines TRBV5-8 with TRBJ2-5, with 9 bases aligning to TRBD2. The V and J ends lost 0 bases and 0 bases, in that order; junction bases with no gene match: 9. The CDR3 loop spans 18 amino acids. In germline, CDR1 is SGHTS, CDR2 YDEGEE. The CDR3 bases are TGTGCCAGCAGCTTGGCGCGACTAGCGGCAGGGTACCAAGAGACCCAGTACTTC. This codes for CASSLARLAAGYQETQYF.

This chain connects TRBV11-2 to TRBJ1-5, with a weak D call TRBD1 (5 bases). Germline CDR1 is SGHAT and CDR2 is FQNNGV. This CDR3 has 13 amino acids. V was cut by 6 bases and J by 4 bases, with 10 bases left in between. This chain's CDR3 is CASSTGINQPQHF. CDR3 nucleotide sequence: TGTGCCAGCAGTACAGGAATAAATCAGCCCCAGCATTTT.

V and J are TRBV4-3 and TRBJ2-3, with 9 bases lining up with TRBD2. The germline V gene encodes CDR1 LGHNA and CDR2 YSLEER. Trimming cost V 4 bases and J 4 bases; bases outside gene matches: 12. The length of the CDR3 is 17 residues. The CDR3 sequence: CASSRGIERGAPDTQYF. Written as DNA, the CDR3 is TGCGCCAGCAGCCGGGGAATCGAGCGGGGGGCCCCAGATACGCAGTATTTT.

The rearrangement uses TRBV9 and TRBJ1-1; 11 positions agree with TRBD1. The V gene end was trimmed by 0 bases and the J gene end by 5 bases; junction bases not matched to a gene: 3. The CDR3 covers 15 residues. Germline V gives CDR1 SGDLS, CDR2 YYNGEE. CDR3 residues: CASSVGGQGGTEAFF. CDR3 DNA sequence: TGTGCCAGCAGCGTAGGGGGACAGGGGGGGACTGAAGCTTTCTTT.

This chain links TRBV18 with TRBJ1-2; no definite D call. With 2 bases removed from V and 0 bases from J, the gap between germline ends came to 7 bases. Germline values: CDR1 KGHSH, CDR2 LQKENI. This CDR3 region has 14 residues. The CDR3 protein is CASSPLQTNYGYTF. CDR3 coding DNA: TGTGCCAGCTCACCATTACAGACTAACTATGGCTACACCTTC.

The chain couples TRBV28 to TRBJ1-5; TRBD1 matches at 7 bases. The CDR3 totals 13 residues. Trimming at V came to 6 bases and at J to 7 bases, leaving 6 bases not matched to a gene. Germline V gives CDR1 MDHEN, CDR2 SYDVKM. DNA of the CDR3: TGTGCCAGCAGAATACAGGGGATGCAGCCCCAGCATTTT. This sequence encodes CASRIQGMQPQHF.

The chain combines TRBV7-8 with TRBJ1-5; 11 bases fit TRBD1. Germline V lookup: CDR1 SGHVS, CDR2 FQNEAQ. CDR3 length: 16 residues. Trimming at V came to 5 bases and at J to 3 bases, leaving 6 bases not matched to a gene. The CDR3 DNA reads TGTGCCAGCAGCCTTGGGGACAGGGGGTTCAATCAGCCCCAGCATTTT. Amino acids: CASSLGDRGFNQPQHF.

V gene TRBV28 combines with J gene TRBJ2-7; 8 bases fit TRBD1. V trimming: 3 bases; J trimming: 8 bases; junction bases outside the gene matches: 9. CDR1 and CDR2 (germline): MDHEN, SYDVKM. CDR3 length: 14 residues. The CDR3 loop is CASSFPDRDSKQYF. The CDR3 DNA reads as TGTGCCAGCAGTTTTCCGGACAGGGATTCAAAGCAGTACTTC.

The genes are TRBV5-4 and TRBJ2-5; no clear D. Per germline, CDR1 SGHNT and CDR2 YYREEE (reference sequence). The CDR3 has 13 amino acids. Between the trimmed V and J ends, which lost 1 base and 5 bases, there was a span of 9 bases. As DNA, the CDR3 is TGTGCCAGCAGCTTGCGAGAACGGGAGACCCAGTACTTC. Its translation is CASSLRERETQYF.

The CDR3 nucleotides are TGTGCCAGCAGCTTATCGGGGGTTAAGGCTTTCTTT. It encodes CASSLSGVKAFF. V gene TRBV7-2 combines with J gene TRBJ1-1; tentative D call: TRBD1 (5 bases). Germline V gives CDR1 SGHTA, CDR2 FQGNSA. Trimming took off 2 bases at V and 11 bases at J, with 12 bases between the two ends. The CDR3 runs to 12 residues.

This clone was recorded once. V is TRBV14 and J is TRBJ2-3; 10 bases are shared with TRBD2. The CDR3 has 17 amino acids. Germline V gives CDR1 SGHDN, CDR2 FVKESK. V gave up 1 base and J gave up 6 bases; unmatched junction bases: 10. CDR3 region: CASSQAASGSSADTQYF. In DNA, the CDR3 is TGTGCCAGCAGCCAAGCGGCTAGCGGGAGTAGTGCGGATACGCAGTATTTT.

The V and J genes are TRBV9 and TRBJ2-5; tentatively, D is TRBD2 (5 bases). Trimming removed 5 bases from V and 4 bases from J, with 15 bases in between. CDR1 is SGDLS, CDR2 YYNGEE, per germline. CDR3 length: 14 amino acids. The CDR3 coding sequence is TGTGCCAGCAGTGCGGGCCTTTCCCGAGAGACCCAGTACTTC. It is translated as CASSAGLSRETQYF.

CDR3 coding DNA: TGTGCCAGCAGCTTAGACTACACAGATACGCAGTATTTT. Encoded protein: CASSLDYTDTQYF. The rearrangement links TRBV7-8 to TRBJ2-3; D call uncertain. The CDR3 has 13 amino acids. Trimming took off 1 base at V and 2 bases at J, with 4 bases between the two ends. CDR1 is SGHVS, CDR2 FQNEAQ, per germline.

The chain carries TRBV9 and TRBJ1-1; D possibly corresponds to TRBD1 (6 bases). Germline CDR1 is SGDLS and CDR2 is YYNGEE. Trimming cost V 3 bases and J 1 base, with 7 bases left between them. The CDR3 sequence is 13 residues long. CDR3 in DNA: TGTGCCAGCAGCGGGACAGCGAACACTGAAGCTTTCTTT. Amino acid sequence: CASSGTANTEAFF.

The gene calls are TRBV19 and TRBJ1-2; D is ambiguous. The CDR3 extends over 13 amino acids. The germline V gene has CDR1 LNHDA and CDR2 SQIVND (reference sequence). Trimming left V 4 bases short and J 2 bases short, with 8 bases between. The CDR3 bases are TGTGCCAGTAGTAGGGCCAGCAACTATGGCTACACCTTC. Translation gives CASSRASNYGYTF.

The chain recombines TRBV4-1 with TRBJ2-5; D is ambiguous. This CDR3 comprises 11 residues. The germline V gene encodes CDR1 MGHRA and CDR2 YSYEKL. The ends were cut back, 4 bases at V and 7 bases at J, with 7 bases in the middle. CDR3 sequence: CASSLSGTQYF. DNA of the CDR3: TGCGCCAGCAGCCTGAGTGGGACCCAGTACTTC.

The rearrangement uses TRBV6-5 and TRBJ1-2, with D uncertain. Germline assignment: CDR1 MNHEY and CDR2 SVGAGI. V was shortened by 7 bases and J by 4 bases, with 19 bases between the two germline ends. There are 15 residues in the CDR3. CDR3 sequence (DNA): TGTGCCAGCACCTCCGGAGAGGGCCGCCTCTATGGCTACACCTTC. Translating gives CASTSGEGRLYGYTF.

The chain couples TRBV6-1 to TRBJ2-7; 10 bases line up with TRBD1. CDR3 size: 16 residues. In germline, CDR1 is MNHNS, CDR2 SASEGT. V was pared by 3 bases and J by 3 bases, with 8 bases of the junction left unmatched. CDR3 in amino acids: CASSDPGQGIFYEQYF. The CDR3 DNA sequence: TGTGCCAGCAGTGACCCGGGACAGGGGATATTCTACGAGCAGTACTTC.